This record looks at one T cell receptor beta chain sequence and its context. Researchers used template switching to add UMIs featuring a 6-nucleotide sample barcode. Each CDR3 protein gets one entry in TCRdb, which reprocessed the 5' RACE reads and gives no DNA. The sample's table shows approximately 400,000 distinct CDR3 sequences. The data were taken from a study of monozygotic twins with inflammatory bowel disease. Sequencing was carried out using blood. The origin of this receptor is a human donor with ulcerative colitis or Crohn's disease, or a healthy co-twin of an affected twin (not recorded which).

CDR3 sequence: CSARGLAFAYEQYF. The V gene is TRBV20-1, the J gene TRBJ2-7. Germline V CDR1 and CDR2: DFQATT, SNEGSKA (reference sequence). This CDR3 has 14 amino acids.